Below, 5 T cell receptor beta chains from the same sample are listed, as sequenced in a study of T cell changes during pregnancy in multiple sclerosis. Some clones are missing from TCRdb's copy, which holds only in-frame ones; the method was immunoSEQ multiplex PCR. The data hold some 48,000 clones, with around nine tenths observed a single time. This sample comprised CD4+ T cells from peripheral blood mononuclear cells, obtained after pregnancy. These receptors originate from a female donor in good health, enrolled as a control in a pregnancy study.

The chain has TRBV5-8 and TRBJ1-2, with D possibly TRBD1 on 6 matching bases. The CDR3 runs 13 residues. Germline CDR1 SGHTS, CDR2 YDEGEE. Trimming stripped 4 bases from V and 8 bases from J, with 15 bases between. CDR3 coding DNA: TGTGCCAGCAGCCTGGACAGAATCCTGGGCTACACCTTC. Protein: CASSLDRILGYTF.

This clone was detected once. The chain combines TRBV19 with TRBJ1-5, with D uncertain. CDR1 and CDR2 from the germline V gene are LNHDA and SQIVND (reference sequence). V shed 3 bases and J shed 0 bases, with 18 bases lying between them. The length of the CDR3 is 18 residues. The CDR3 reads CASSIILAGRGSNQPQHF. DNA for the CDR3: TGTGCCAGTAGTATCATACTAGCGGGTCGGGGTAGCAATCAGCCCCAGCATTTT.

This chain links TRBV7-2 with TRBJ2-7; 7 positions agree with TRBD1. This CDR3 has 14 residues. J lost 4 bases, V lost 5 bases, and 8 bases had no gene match. Germline lookup yields CDR1 SGHTA and CDR2 FQGNSA. The CDR3: CASSRGGQDYEQYF. CDR3 DNA: TGTGCCAGCAGCCGAGGGGGCCAGGATTACGAGCAGTACTTC. Combining the CDR3 with reference TRBV7-2 and TRBJ2-7 gives the whole variable domain GAGVSQSPSNKVTEKGKDVELRCDPISGHTALYWYRQSLGQGLEFLIYFQGNSAPDKSGLPSDRFSAERTGGSVSTLTIQRTQQEDSAVYLCASSRGGQDYEQYFGPGTRLTVT.

The CDR3 DNA reads TGTGCCAGCACTACAGGGGCGGCCTATAATTCACCCCTCCACTTT. It specifies CASTTGAAYNSPLHF. The J gene is TRBJ1-6, the V gene TRBV6-5, with TRBD1 matching over 7 bases. The CDR3 sequence is 15 residues long. The J segment lost 2 bases and the V segment lost 7 bases, leaving 5 bases of the junction unmatched. Germline V lookup: CDR1 MNHEY, CDR2 SVGAGI.

The chain links TRBV19 to TRBJ2-3, with 7 bases aligning to TRBD1. Germline lookup yields CDR1 LNHDA and CDR2 SQIVND (reference sequence). V was pared by 3 bases and J by 2 bases, with 5 bases of the junction left unmatched. This CDR3 region has 15 residues. The DNA of the CDR3 is TGTGCCAGTAGTATGACAGGGCCGCTCACAGATACGCAGTATTTT. This codes for CASSMTGPLTDTQYF.